This TCR beta chain appears in the sequencing data of a study of blood T cell repertoires in COVID-19. Study context: Samples of COVID-19 (acute and convalescent) were obtained from the United States, Italy and Spain. The cDNA or gDNA used as material had been derived from T cells, B-cell-depleted T cells, or PBMCs.

The CDR3 runs to 13 residues. Germline-derived CDR1 and CDR2 are LNHDA and SQIVND (reference sequence). Deletions cut 7 bases from V and 2 bases from J, with 9 bases between. Method: immunoSEQ multiplex PCR; TCRdb's copy keeps in-frame clones and lacks some. This sample has around 300,000 clones, with roughly 89% found just once. Adults between roughly 18 and 90 years of age took part from 24 US areas. The chain couples TRBV19 to TRBJ2-1; a weak D match, TRBD2 (5 bases). This TCR came from a woman aged 25 to 39 who had recovered from COVID-19. Sequencing used PBMCs or T cells enriched from blood (not recorded which). CDR3 region: CASTAGTYNEQFF. The CDR3 coding sequence is TGTGCCAGTACGGCGGGTACCTACAATGAGCAGTTCTTC.